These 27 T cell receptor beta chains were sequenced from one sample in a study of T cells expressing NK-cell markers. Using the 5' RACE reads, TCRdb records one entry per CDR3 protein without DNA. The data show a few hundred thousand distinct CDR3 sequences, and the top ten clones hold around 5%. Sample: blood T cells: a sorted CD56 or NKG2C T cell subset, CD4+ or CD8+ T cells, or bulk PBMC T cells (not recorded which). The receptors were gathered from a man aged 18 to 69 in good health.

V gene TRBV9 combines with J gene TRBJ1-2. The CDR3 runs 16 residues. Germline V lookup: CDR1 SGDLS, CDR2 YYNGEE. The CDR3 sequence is CASSSPGGPSNYGYTF.

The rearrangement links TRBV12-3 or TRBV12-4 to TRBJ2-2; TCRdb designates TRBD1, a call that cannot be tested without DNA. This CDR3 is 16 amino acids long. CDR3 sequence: CASTPIGGVNTGELFF.

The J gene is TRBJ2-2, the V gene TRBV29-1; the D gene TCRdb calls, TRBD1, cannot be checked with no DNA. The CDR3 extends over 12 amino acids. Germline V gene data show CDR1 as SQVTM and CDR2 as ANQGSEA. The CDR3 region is CSAAGGSVELFF.

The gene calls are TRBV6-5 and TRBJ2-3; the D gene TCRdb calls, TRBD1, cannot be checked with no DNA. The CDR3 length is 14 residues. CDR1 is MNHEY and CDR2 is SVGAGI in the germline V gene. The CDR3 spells CASSFRTGKDTQYF.

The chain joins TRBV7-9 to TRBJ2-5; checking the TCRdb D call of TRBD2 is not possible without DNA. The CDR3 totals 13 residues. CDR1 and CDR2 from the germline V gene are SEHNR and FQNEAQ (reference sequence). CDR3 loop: CASRGPRGETQYF. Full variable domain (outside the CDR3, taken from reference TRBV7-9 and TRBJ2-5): DTGVSQNPRHKITKRGQNVTFRCDPISEHNRLYWYRQTLGQGPEFLTYFQNEAQLEKSRLLSDRFSAERPKGSFSTLEIQRTEQGDSAMYLCASRGPRGETQYFGPGTRLLVL.

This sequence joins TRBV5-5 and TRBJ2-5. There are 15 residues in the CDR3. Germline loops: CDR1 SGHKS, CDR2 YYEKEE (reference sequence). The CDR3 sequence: CASSLAPQDKQTQYF.

The CDR3: CASSRFNGNTGELFF. The chain is built from TRBV6-2 or TRBV6-3 and TRBJ2-2. Germline CDR1 MNHEY, CDR2 SVGEGT. The CDR3 is 15 amino acids.

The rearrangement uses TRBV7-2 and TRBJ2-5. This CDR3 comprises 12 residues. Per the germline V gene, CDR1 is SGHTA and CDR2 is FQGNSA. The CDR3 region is CASSLPQGTQYF.

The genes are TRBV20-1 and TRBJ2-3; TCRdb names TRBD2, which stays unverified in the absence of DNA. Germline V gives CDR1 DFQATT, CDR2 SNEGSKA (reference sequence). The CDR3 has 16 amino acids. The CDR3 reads CSAGRSGGTRTDTQYF.

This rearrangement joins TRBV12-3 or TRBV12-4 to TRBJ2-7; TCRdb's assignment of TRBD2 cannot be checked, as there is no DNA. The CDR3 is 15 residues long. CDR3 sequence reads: CASSPQGLSLSSQYF.

The CDR3 sequence is CASSPAGGAGDTQYF. The chain is built from TRBV7-6 and TRBJ2-3; the TCRdb D gene call, TRBD2, has no DNA to confirm it. In germline, CDR1 is SGHVS, CDR2 FNYEAQ. The CDR3 spans 15 residues.

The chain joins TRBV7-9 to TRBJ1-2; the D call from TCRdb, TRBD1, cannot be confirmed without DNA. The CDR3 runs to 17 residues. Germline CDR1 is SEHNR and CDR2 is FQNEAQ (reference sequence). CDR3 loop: CASSRSRPTGANYGYTF. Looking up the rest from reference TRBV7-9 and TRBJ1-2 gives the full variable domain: DTGVSQNPRHKITKRGQNVTFRCDPISEHNRLYWYRQTLGQGPEFLTYFQNEAQLEKSRLLSDRFSAERPKGSFSTLEIQRTEQGDSAMYLCASSRSRPTGANYGYTFGSGTRLTVV.

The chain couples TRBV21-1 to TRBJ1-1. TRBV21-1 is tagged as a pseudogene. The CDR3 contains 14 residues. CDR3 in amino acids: CASSKQKMNTEAFF.

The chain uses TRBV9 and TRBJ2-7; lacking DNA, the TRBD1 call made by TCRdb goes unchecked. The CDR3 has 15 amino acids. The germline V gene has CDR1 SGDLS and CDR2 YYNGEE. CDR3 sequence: CASSVGSGTPYEQYF.

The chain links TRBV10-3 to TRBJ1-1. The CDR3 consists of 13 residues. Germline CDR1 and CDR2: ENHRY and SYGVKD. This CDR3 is CAISALGRPEAFF.

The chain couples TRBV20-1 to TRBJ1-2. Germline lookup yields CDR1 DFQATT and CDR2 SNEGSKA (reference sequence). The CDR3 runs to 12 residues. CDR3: CSAEDSNYGYTF.

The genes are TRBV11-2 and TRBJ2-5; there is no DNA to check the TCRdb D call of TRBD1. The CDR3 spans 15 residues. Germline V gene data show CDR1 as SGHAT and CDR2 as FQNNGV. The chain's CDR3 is CASKKTTGAVETQYF. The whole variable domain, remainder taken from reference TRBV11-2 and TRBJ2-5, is EAGVAQSPRYKIIEKRQSVAFWCNPISGHATLYWYQQILGQGPKLLIQFQNNGVVDDSQLPKDRFSAERLKGVDSTLKIQPAKLEDSAVYLCASKKTTGAVETQYFGPGTRLLVL.

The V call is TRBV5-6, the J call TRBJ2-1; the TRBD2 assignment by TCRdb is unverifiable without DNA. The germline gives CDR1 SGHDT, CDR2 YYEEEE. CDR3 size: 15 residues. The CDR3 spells CASRRLAGRANEQFF.

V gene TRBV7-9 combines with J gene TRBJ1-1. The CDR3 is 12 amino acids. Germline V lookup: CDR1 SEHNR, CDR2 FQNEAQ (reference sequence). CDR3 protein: CASSGGPGSAFF.

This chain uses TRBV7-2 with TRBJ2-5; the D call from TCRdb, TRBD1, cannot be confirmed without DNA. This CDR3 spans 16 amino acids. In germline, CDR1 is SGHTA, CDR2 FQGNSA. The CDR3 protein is CASSLARRGPQETQYF.

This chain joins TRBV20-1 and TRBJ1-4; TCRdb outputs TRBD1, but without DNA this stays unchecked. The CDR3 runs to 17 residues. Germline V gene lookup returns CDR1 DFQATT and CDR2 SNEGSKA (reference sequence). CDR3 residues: CSASREIRGSTNEKLFF.

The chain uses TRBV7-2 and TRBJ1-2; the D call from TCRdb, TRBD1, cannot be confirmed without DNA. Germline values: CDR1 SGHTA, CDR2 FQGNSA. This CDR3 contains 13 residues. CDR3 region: CASSLAPGAGYTF.

CDR3 residues: CASSSGQTGSEAFF. The rearrangement links TRBV19 to TRBJ1-1; the TRBD1 assignment by TCRdb is unverifiable without DNA. The CDR3 loop spans 14 amino acids. Per the germline V gene, CDR1 is LNHDA and CDR2 is SQIVND (reference sequence).

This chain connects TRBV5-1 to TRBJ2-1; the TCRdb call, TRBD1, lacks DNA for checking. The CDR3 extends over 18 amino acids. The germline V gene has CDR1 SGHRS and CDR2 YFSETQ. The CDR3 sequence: CASSLRGGGQSSYNEQFF. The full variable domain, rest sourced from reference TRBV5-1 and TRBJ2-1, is KAGVTQTPRYLIKTRGQQVTLSCSPISGHRSVSWYQQTPGQGLQFLFEYFSETQRNKGNFPGRFSGRQFSNSRSEMNVSTLELGDSALYLCASSLRGGGQSSYNEQFFGPGTRLTVL.

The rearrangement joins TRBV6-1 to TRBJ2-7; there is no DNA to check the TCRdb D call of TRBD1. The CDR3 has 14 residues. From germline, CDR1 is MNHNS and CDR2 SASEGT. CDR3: CASTTPGPPYEQYF.

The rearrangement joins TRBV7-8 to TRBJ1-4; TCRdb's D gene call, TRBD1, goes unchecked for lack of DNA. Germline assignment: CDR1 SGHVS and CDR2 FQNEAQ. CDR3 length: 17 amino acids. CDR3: CASSALAATATNEKLFF. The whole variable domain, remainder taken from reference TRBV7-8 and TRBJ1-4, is GAGVSQSPRYKVAKRGQDVALRCDPISGHVSLFWYQQALGQGPEFLTYFQNEAQLDKSGLPSDRFFAERPEGSVSTLKIQRTQQEDSAVYLCASSALAATATNEKLFFGSGTQLSVL.

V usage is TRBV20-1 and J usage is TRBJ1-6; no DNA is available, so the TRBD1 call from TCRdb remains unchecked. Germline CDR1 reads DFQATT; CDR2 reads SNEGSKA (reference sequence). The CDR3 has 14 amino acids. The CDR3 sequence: CSATTGTYNSPLHF.